This T cell receptor (beta chain) originates from a study of CD8+CD57+ T cells in acquired aplastic anemia. Background on the study: Sorted CD4+ and CD8+ cells gave a mean 3.2 ug DNA, range about 0.2 to 27.4 ug. On average, healthy donors gave around 10 million reads for CD4+ cells. Points from the study as a whole: Patients were compared with controls for CD8+ Simpson's diversity, and no significant difference emerged. Researchers report that around 30 CD8+ CDR3 sequences appeared in both patients and controls.

TCR beta VDJ combinations and CDR3 sequences were profiled from genomic DNA. Each CDR3 protein is one row after TCRdb ran MiXCR on the reads. The sample holds about 110,000 distinct CDR3 sequences, around 49% seen once. To note about this clonotype: The target antigen is unknown.

Sequenced material: sorted CD4+, CD8+, or CD8+CD57+ T cells (not recorded which) from PBMCs. The TCR was taken from a human donor in good health, serving as a control.

The CDR3 loop is CASWGGASDTQYF. The DNA of the CDR3 is TGTGCCAGCTGGGGGGGGGCCTCAGATACGCAGTATTTT. The chain is built from TRBV2 and TRBJ2-3; TRBD2 might be the D (7 bases). Trimming took 8 bases from V and 4 from J, leaving 13 bases between them. This CDR3 comprises 13 residues. Per the germline V gene, CDR1 is SNHLY and CDR2 is FYNNEI. Together with reference TRBV2 and TRBJ2-3, the CDR3 gives the full variable domain: EPEVTQTPSHQVTQMGQEVILRCVPISNHLYFYWYRQILGQKVEFLVSFYNNEISEKSEIFDDQFSVERPDGSNFTLKIRSTKLEDSAMYFCASWGGASDTQYFGPGTRLTVL.